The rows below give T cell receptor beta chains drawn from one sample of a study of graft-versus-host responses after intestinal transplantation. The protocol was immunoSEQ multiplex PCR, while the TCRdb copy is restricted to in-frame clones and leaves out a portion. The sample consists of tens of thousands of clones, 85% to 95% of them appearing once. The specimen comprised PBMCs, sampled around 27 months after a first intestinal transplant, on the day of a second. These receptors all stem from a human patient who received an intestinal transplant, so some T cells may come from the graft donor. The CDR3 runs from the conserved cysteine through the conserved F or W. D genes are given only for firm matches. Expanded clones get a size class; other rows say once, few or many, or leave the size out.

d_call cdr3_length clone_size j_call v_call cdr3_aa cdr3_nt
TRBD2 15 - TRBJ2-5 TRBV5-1 CASSFSGSVVETQYF TGCGCCAGCAGCTTTAGCGGGAGTGTCGTTGAGACCCAGTACTTC
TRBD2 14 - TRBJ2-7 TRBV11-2 CASSSVGGSYEQYF TGTGCCAGCAGCTCGGTGGGGGGGTCCTACGAGCAGTACTTC
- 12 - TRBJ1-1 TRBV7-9 CASSAGALKTFF TGTGCCAGCAGCGCAGGGGCGCTGAAGACTTTCTTT
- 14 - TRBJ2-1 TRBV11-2 CASSPDLSYNEQFF TGTGCCAGCAGCCCAGATCTTTCCTACAATGAGCAGTTCTTC
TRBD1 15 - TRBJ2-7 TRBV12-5 CASGLAGTGSYEQYF TGTGCTAGTGGTTTGGCCGGGACAGGGTCCTACGAGCAGTACTTC
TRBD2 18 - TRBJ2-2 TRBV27 CASPQGSGTSLCTGELFF TGTGCCAGCCCCCAGGGGTCCGGGACTAGTTTGTGCACCGGGGAGCTGTTTTTT
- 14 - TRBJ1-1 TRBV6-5 CASSLQGPNTEAFF TGTGCCAGCAGTTTACAGGGACCGAACACTGAAGCTTTCTTT
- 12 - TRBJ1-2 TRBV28 CASTPQGLGYTF TGTGCCAGCACACCGCAAGGGTTGGGCTACACCTTC
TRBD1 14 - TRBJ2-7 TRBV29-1 CSVLQRGLIYEQYF TGCAGCGTTCTTCAGAGGGGGCTAATCTACGAGCAGTACTTC
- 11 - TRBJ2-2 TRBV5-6 CASSFTGELFF TGTGCCAGCAGCTTCACCGGGGAGCTGTTTTTT
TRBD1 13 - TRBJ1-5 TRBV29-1 CSVGTGPNQPQHF TGCAGCGTTGGGACAGGGCCTAATCAGCCCCAGCATTTT
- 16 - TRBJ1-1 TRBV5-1 CASSVEGAGRSTEAFF TGCGCCAGCAGCGTAGAGGGTGCAGGGAGGTCGACTGAAGCTTTCTTT
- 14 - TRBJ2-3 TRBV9 CASSSLTGTDTQYF TGTGCCAGCAGCTCACTCACAGGAACAGATACGCAGTATTTT
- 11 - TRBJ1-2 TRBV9 CASSENYGYTF TGTGCCAGCAGCGAGAACTATGGCTACACCTTC
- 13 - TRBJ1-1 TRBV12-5 CASGWVDDTEAFF TGTGCTAGTGGTTGGGTGGATGACACTGAAGCTTTCTTT
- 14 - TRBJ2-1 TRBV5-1 CASSPSGTYNEQFF TGCGCCAGCTCCCCGTCGGGGACCTACAATGAGCAGTTCTTC
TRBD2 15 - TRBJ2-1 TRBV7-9 CASSFGTSGSGEQFF TGTGCCAGCAGCTTCGGGACTAGCGGGAGTGGAGAGCAGTTCTTC
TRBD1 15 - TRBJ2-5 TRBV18 CASSTGGRRQETQYF TGTGCCAGCTCTACAGGGGGGAGAAGGCAAGAGACCCAGTACTTC
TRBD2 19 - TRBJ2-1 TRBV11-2 CASSLDSTIAGGPYNEQFF TGTGCCAGCAGCTTAGACAGTACTATAGCGGGAGGGCCTTACAATGAGCAGTTCTTC
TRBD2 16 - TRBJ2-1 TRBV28 CASSLGASGSYNEQFF TGTGCCAGCAGTTTAGGGGCTAGCGGGTCCTACAATGAGCAGTTCTTC
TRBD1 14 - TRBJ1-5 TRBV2 CASRTGGAAGPQHF TGTGCCAGCAGAACAGGGGGCGCGGCGGGGCCCCAGCATTTT
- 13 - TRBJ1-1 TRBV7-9 CASSPQLNTEAFF TGTGCCAGCAGCCCCCAACTGAACACTGAAGCTTTCTTT
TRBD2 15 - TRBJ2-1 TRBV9 CASSSGGFSYNEQFF TGTGCCAGCAGCTCGGGAGGCTTCTCCTACAATGAGCAGTTCTTC
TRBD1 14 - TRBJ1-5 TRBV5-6 CASSWTGDNQPQHF TGTGCCAGCAGCTGGACAGGGGATAATCAGCCCCAGCATTTT
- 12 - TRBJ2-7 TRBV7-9 CASSYNIYEQYF TGTGCCAGCAGCTATAATATATACGAGCAGTACTTC
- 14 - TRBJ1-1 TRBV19 CASSIGDGNTEAFF TGTGCCAGTAGTATTGGGGACGGGAACACTGAAGCTTTCTTT
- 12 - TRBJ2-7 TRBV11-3 CASSRFSFEQYF TGTGCCAGCAGCCGCTTCTCATTCGAGCAGTACTTC
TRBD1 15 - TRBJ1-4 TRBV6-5 CASRDRTGSNEKLFF TGTGCCAGCAGGGATCGGACAGGGTCTAATGAAAAACTGTTTTTT
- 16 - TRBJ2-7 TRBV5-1 CASSLANGGASGEQYF TGCGCCAGCAGCTTGGCCAATGGGGGGGCCTCCGGGGAGCAGTACTTC
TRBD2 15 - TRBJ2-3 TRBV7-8 CASSQGGRGTDTQYF TGTGCCAGCTCCCAGGGCGGGAGGGGCACAGATACGCAGTATTTT
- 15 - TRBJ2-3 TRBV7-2 CASSLMRGVRDTQYF TGTGCCAGCAGCTTAATGCGGGGAGTTAGAGATACGCAGTATTTT
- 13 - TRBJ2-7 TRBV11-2 CASSFKTGYEQYF TGTGCCAGCAGCTTCAAGACTGGCTACGAGCAGTACTTC
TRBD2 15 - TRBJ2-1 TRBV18 CASSPGASGSNEQFF TGTGCCAGCTCACCAGGGGCTAGCGGGAGCAATGAGCAGTTCTTC
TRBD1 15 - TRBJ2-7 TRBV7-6 CASSPSRDRAYEQYF TGTGCCAGCAGCCCGTCCCGGGACAGGGCCTACGAGCAGTACTTC
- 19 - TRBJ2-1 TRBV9 CASSAAAGLILSSYNEQFF TGTGCCAGCAGCGCCGCGGCAGGACTTATATTAAGCTCCTACAATGAGCAGTTCTTC
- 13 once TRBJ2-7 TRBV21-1 CASSAWGGFEQYF TGTGCCAGCAGCGCCTGGGGGGGTTTCGAGCAGTACTTC